The TCR beta chain described here comes from a study of T-cell reconstitution after alpha-beta-depleted transplantation in children. This clonotype has only a few counts. During its preparation, the TCRbeta library received unique molecular identifiers. MiXCR, applied by TCRdb to the PCR reads, yields one record per CDR3 protein. The sample includes a few hundred thousand distinct CDR3 sequences, approximately 23% of them seen just once. The sequence was obtained from a male patient between 5 and 17 years old who had a stem cell transplant for acute lymphoblastic leukemia, so the T cells may come from the graft donor. The starting material was PBMCs, mostly from graft donor cells, obtained 180 days after TCRalphabeta/CD19-depleted stem cell transplant.

The CDR3 DNA is TGCGCCAGCAGCTTGGGGGCCTCAGCTAACTATGGCTACACCTTC. This translates into CASSLGASANYGYTF. The rearrangement joins TRBV5-1 to TRBJ1-2; D not resolved. V gave up 0 bases and J gave up 0 bases, with 9 bases separating them. The CDR3 is 15 amino acids. Germline CDR1 and CDR2: SGHRS and YFSETQ.